Shown below are 22 T cell receptor beta chains from a single sample sequenced in a study of cytomegalovirus exposure and HLA in healthy donors. A multiplex PCR was run with 60 Vbeta primers and 13 Jbeta primers. Profiling relied on immunoSEQ multiplex PCR, and the TCRdb table lists in-frame clones only, not all of them. Of around 160,000 clones in the sample, around 77% were seen once. The sequenced material came from PBMCs. The receptors derive from a woman aged 40 to 50 in good health and CMV-seropositive.

Turning to this clone: Mismatch with germline at one junction end may stem from a read error. Other nucleotide sequences from this sample produce the same CDR3. This chain uses TRBV10-3 with TRBJ2-2, with TRBD1 matching 9 bases. The length of the CDR3 is 16 residues. Germline V gene data show CDR1 as ENHRY and CDR2 as SYGVKD. The CDR3 sequence: CASQGGTGPNTGELFF. CDR3 nucleotides: TGCGCCTCCCAAGGGGGGACAGGGCCGAACACCGGGGAGCTGTTTTTT.

This chain joins TRBV6-6 and TRBJ2-1; 12 nucleotides match TRBD2. Germline CDR1 MNHNY, CDR2 SVGAGI (reference sequence). This CDR3 region has 15 residues. V was pared by 5 bases and J by 6 bases, with 5 bases of the junction left unmatched. CDR3 sequence: CASSQLAGGANEQFF. The CDR3 DNA reads TGTGCCAGCAGTCAACTAGCGGGGGGTGCCAATGAGCAGTTCTTC.

The V and J genes are TRBV9 and TRBJ2-1, with 10 bases aligning to TRBD1. The CDR3 extends over 15 amino acids. Per germline, CDR1 SGDLS and CDR2 YYNGEE. The V segment lost 0 bases and the J segment 5 bases; nucleotides outside the gene matches: 2. DNA for the CDR3: TGTGCCAGCAGCGTAGGACAGGGGGCTCACAATGAGCAGTTCTTC. Encoded protein: CASSVGQGAHNEQFF. The full variable domain, rest sourced from reference TRBV9 and TRBJ2-1, is DSGVTQTPKHLITATGQRVTLRCSPRSGDLSVYWYQQSLDQGLQFLIQYYNGEERAKGNILERFSAQQFPDLHSELNLSSLELGDSALYFCASSVGQGAHNEQFFGPGTRLTVL.

This clone showed up just once. The chain carries TRBV5-6 and TRBJ1-1, with 8 positions matching TRBD1. Germline V gene lookup returns CDR1 SGHDT and CDR2 YYEEEE. Unmatched junction bases numbered 2, after V lost 0 bases and J lost 1 base. This CDR3 comprises 15 residues. CDR3 DNA: TGTGCCAGCAGCTTGGCACAGGGGGGGAACACTGAAGCTTTCTTT. Residues: CASSLAQGGNTEAFF.

This chain joins TRBV7-9 and TRBJ1-6, with D maybe TRBD1 (5 bases). Germline values: CDR1 SEHNR, CDR2 FQNEAQ (reference sequence). This CDR3 has 15 amino acids. V shed 7 bases and J shed 7 bases, with 17 bases lying between them. The CDR3 region has the DNA TGTGCCAGCACCATTTTGGGCCAGGGAAATTCACCCCTCCACTTT. Translation: CASTILGQGNSPLHF.

This sequence joins TRBV7-7 and TRBJ2-7; D possibly corresponds to TRBD1 (6 bases). With 5 bases removed from V and 6 bases from J, the gap between germline ends came to 14 bases. The CDR3 spans 13 residues. Germline values: CDR1 SSHAT, CDR2 FNYEAQ (reference sequence). This CDR3 is CASSQQTGSEQYF. As DNA, the CDR3 is TGTGCCAGCAGCCAACAGACAGGCTCCGAGCAGTACTTC. The full variable domain, rest sourced from reference TRBV7-7 and TRBJ2-7, is GAGVSQSPRYKVTKRGQDVTLRCDPISSHATLYWYQQALGQGPEFLTYFNYEAQPDKSGLPSDRFSAERPEGSISTLTIQRTEQRDSAMYRCASSQQTGSEQYFGPGTRLTVT.

V gene TRBV5-1 combines with J gene TRBJ2-5, with D possibly TRBD2 on 5 matching bases. Gene TRBJ2-7 matches the end of the DNA better, so the J call may be wrong. CDR3 length: 16 residues. The germline V gene has CDR1 SGHRS and CDR2 YFSETQ. DNA for the CDR3: TGCGCCAGCAGCTTGGTTGGCGGGCTCACCACCTACGAGCAGTACTTC. Its protein is CASSLVGGLTTYEQYF.

The genes are TRBV29-1 and TRBJ1-2; D ambiguous. Germline V lookup: CDR1 SQVTM, CDR2 ANQGSEA. Trimming removed 4 bases from V and 2 bases from J, with 11 bases in between. The CDR3 has 13 amino acids. CDR3 DNA: TGCAGCGTTGCGTCCGGACTGAACTATGGCTACACCTTC. It specifies CSVASGLNYGYTF.

The gene calls are TRBV19 and TRBJ2-7; 7 bases agree with TRBD1. Germline trimming cut 1 base from V and 3 bases from J; bases unmatched to any gene: 0. The germline V gene encodes CDR1 LNHDA and CDR2 SQIVND (reference sequence). There are 13 residues in the CDR3. CDR3 nucleotides: TGTGCCAGTAGTATAGGGGACAGCTACGAGCAGTACTTC. It translates to CASSIGDSYEQYF.

This chain joins TRBV7-9 and TRBJ2-2; 14 bases align to TRBD2. Germline loops: CDR1 SEHNR, CDR2 FQNEAQ (reference sequence). CDR3 length equals 15 residues. The junction had 2 bases not matched to a gene; V was cut back by 5 bases and J by 6 bases. CDR3 sequence: CASSGTSGGAGELFF. The CDR3 DNA sequence: TGTGCCAGCAGCGGGACTAGCGGGGGCGCCGGGGAGCTGTTTTTT.

This rearrangement joins TRBV10-2 to TRBJ1-1, with TRBD1 matching over 8 bases. V lost 5 bases to trimming and J lost 2 bases; unmatched junction nucleotides: 7. Per germline, CDR1 WSHSY and CDR2 SAAADI. The CDR3 is 15 amino acids. The CDR3, as DNA: TGCGCCAGCAGTCAGGGACAGGTAGTCAACACTGAAGCTTTCTTT. Its translation: CASSQGQVVNTEAFF.

V and J are TRBV5-1 and TRBJ2-7; weak D call: TRBD1 (5 bases). Trimming shortened V by 0 bases and J by 1 base, and 8 bases separated the two germline ends. Looked up from germline, CDR1 is SGHRS and CDR2 is YFSETQ. CDR3 length: 14 residues. The CDR3 DNA reads TGCGCCAGCAGCTTGGAGAGGACATCCTACGAGCAGTACTTC. Its protein product is CASSLERTSYEQYF.

V usage is TRBV6-1 and J usage is TRBJ1-2; D may be TRBD1 (6 bases). CDR3 length: 15 residues. The ends were cut back, 2 bases at V and 5 bases at J, with 15 bases in the middle. CDR1 is MNHNS, CDR2 SASEGT, per germline. In DNA, the CDR3 is TGTGCCAGCAGTGAACCCACCCAGGGGAGTTATGGCTACACCTTC. Its translation is CASSEPTQGSYGYTF.

This clone was found a few times. The chain joins TRBV29-1 to TRBJ1-1; 8 bases fit TRBD1. This CDR3 has 13 residues. Germline V gives CDR1 SQVTM, CDR2 ANQGSEA. The J segment lost 5 bases and the V segment lost 5 bases, leaving 7 bases of the junction unmatched. CDR3 region: CSVQQGVRTEAFF. CDR3 coding DNA: TGCAGCGTTCAACAGGGGGTGAGGACTGAAGCTTTCTTT.

The V and J genes are TRBV2 and TRBJ2-1; D is unclear. The CDR3 is made up of 15 amino acids. V lost 3 bases and J 5 bases, leaving 14 bases between the germline ends. The germline V gene encodes CDR1 SNHLY and CDR2 FYNNEI. Here the CDR3 reads CASSDLPLSNNEQFF. The CDR3 region has the DNA TGTGCCAGCAGTGATCTTCCCCTTAGTAACAATGAGCAGTTCTTC.

The V call is TRBV28, the J call TRBJ1-4, with D unresolved. Germline V gene sequence: CDR1 MDHEN, CDR2 SYDVKM. Trimming pared 2 bases from V and 0 bases from J, leaving 10 bases between. The length of the CDR3 is 16 residues. In nucleotides, the CDR3 is TGTGCCAGCAGTTTAGGCGGCATTTCAACTAATGAAAAACTGTTTTTT. Residues: CASSLGGISTNEKLFF.

The chain combines TRBV30 with TRBJ2-6; 8 bases line up with TRBD1. Per germline, CDR1 GTSNPN and CDR2 SVGIG (reference sequence). This CDR3 spans 16 amino acids. Trimming at V came to 5 bases and at J to 2 bases, leaving 8 bases not matched to a gene. CDR3 DNA: TGTGCCTGGGTCGGACAGGGAAGGGCTGGGGCCAACGTCCTGACTTTC. This translates into CAWVGQGRAGANVLTF.

This chain joins TRBV10-3 and TRBJ2-2; TRBD2 might be the D (6 bases). With 3 bases removed from V and 6 bases from J, the gap between germline ends came to 17 bases. Germline V CDR1 and CDR2: ENHRY, SYGVKD. The CDR3 spans 16 residues. The CDR3 sequence: CAISDDRGVAAGELFF. CDR3 in DNA: TGTGCCATCAGTGATGATCGAGGGGTAGCGGCCGGGGAGCTGTTTTTT.

With respect to this clone: The junction does not match germline at one end; this may be a read error. The J gene is TRBJ1-3, the V gene TRBV18; D gene ambiguous. The CDR3 is 14 residues long. CDR1 and CDR2 (germline): KGHSH, LQKENI. The CDR3 DNA is TGTGCCAGCTCGCCACAGAGCTCTGGAAACACCATATATTTT. Protein product: CASSPQSSGNTIYF. Combining the CDR3 with reference TRBV18 and TRBJ1-3 gives the whole variable domain NAGVMQNPRHLVRRRGQEARLRCSPMKGHSHVYWYRQLPEEGLKFMVYLQKENIIDESGMPKERFSAEFPKEGPSILRIQQVVRGDSAAYFCASSPQSSGNTIYFGEGSWLTVV.

The rearrangement uses TRBV7-9 and TRBJ1-2, with D possibly TRBD1 on 5 matching bases. V lost 1 base, J lost 2 bases, and 5 bases lay in between. This CDR3 region has 13 residues. Germline lookup yields CDR1 SEHNR and CDR2 FQNEAQ (reference sequence). CDR3 in DNA: TGTGCCAGCAGCTTAGGGACAAACTATGGCTACACCTTC. It yields the protein CASSLGTNYGYTF.

The gene calls are TRBV11-2 and TRBJ1-2, with D hard to call. Trimming pared 5 bases from V and 6 bases from J, leaving 13 bases between. Germline CDR1 and CDR2: SGHAT and FQNNGV. The CDR3 is 13 residues long. The CDR3 protein is CASSPLRKDGYTF. DNA for the CDR3: TGTGCCAGCAGCCCACTAAGGAAGGATGGCTACACCTTC.

The rearrangement links TRBV19 to TRBJ1-6; tentatively, D is TRBD1 (5 bases). CDR1 LNHDA and CDR2 SQIVND come from the germline V gene (reference sequence). The CDR3 is made up of 15 amino acids. Trimming pared 7 bases from V and 2 bases from J, leaving 12 bases between. The CDR3 DNA follows: TGTGCCAGTACCATCAGGGAGGCCTATAATTCACCCCTCCACTTT. As protein: CASTIREAYNSPLHF.